Shown below are 25 T cell receptor beta chains from a single sample sequenced in a study of lymphopenia after photon versus proton radiotherapy. Using immunoSEQ multiplex PCR, the repertoire was profiled, and TCRdb retains in-frame clones only, with some absent. The sample lists about 39,000 clones; roughly 90% were seen once. The sequences come from peripheral blood, collected from a patient treated with photon-based radiotherapy. All receptors come from a man in his 60s with cholangiocarcinoma.

The V and J genes are TRBV7-2 and TRBJ2-3; 7 nucleotides match TRBD1. V shed 5 bases and J 4 bases; nucleotides not matched to a gene: 6. In germline, CDR1 is SGHTA, CDR2 FQGNSA. The CDR3 is made up of 14 amino acids. As DNA, the CDR3 is TGTGCCAGCAGCCCGTGGACAGGCGCAGATACGCAGTATTTT. This translates into CASSPWTGADTQYF. The full variable domain, rest sourced from reference TRBV7-2 and TRBJ2-3, is GAGVSQSPSNKVTEKGKDVELRCDPISGHTALYWYRQSLGQGLEFLIYFQGNSAPDKSGLPSDRFSAERTGGSVSTLTIQRTQQEDSAVYLCASSPWTGADTQYFGPGTRLTVL.

This sequence joins TRBV29-1 and TRBJ2-3, with 14 bases fitting TRBD2. Trimming at V came to 3 bases and at J to 4 bases, leaving 6 bases not matched to a gene. Germline V CDR1 and CDR2: SQVTM, ANQGSEA. This CDR3 is built from 16 residues. In nucleotides, the CDR3 is TGCAGCGTTGAGGGACTAGCGGGAGTTGAGGCAGATACGCAGTATTTT. Its translation: CSVEGLAGVEADTQYF.

By frequency in the sample, this clone is medium-sized. The chain has TRBV28 and TRBJ2-2; 7 bases map to TRBD1. CDR3 length: 15 amino acids. V lost 5 bases, J lost 5 bases, and 8 bases stayed unmatched. In germline, CDR1 is MDHEN, CDR2 SYDVKM. CDR3 residues: CASSPYRGETGELFF. CDR3 in DNA: TGTGCCAGCAGTCCATACAGGGGAGAGACCGGGGAGCTGTTTTTT.

V is TRBV19 and J is TRBJ2-7; tentative D call: TRBD2 (5 bases). With 2 bases removed from V and 5 bases from J, the gap between germline ends came to 16 bases. The germline V gene has CDR1 LNHDA and CDR2 SQIVND (reference sequence). This CDR3 has 15 amino acids. CDR3 sequence reads: CASSISNGILNEQYF. CDR3 sequence (DNA): TGTGCCAGTAGTATATCCAACGGGATCCTGAACGAGCAGTACTTC. Full variable domain (outside the CDR3, taken from reference TRBV19 and TRBJ2-7): DGGITQSPKYLFRKEGQNVTLSCEQNLNHDAMYWYRQDPGQGLRLIYYSQIVNDFQKGDIAEGYSVSREKKESFPLTVTSAQKNPTAFYLCASSISNGILNEQYFGPGTRLTVT.

The chain has TRBV18 and TRBJ1-5, with D hard to call. Germline-derived CDR1 and CDR2 are KGHSH and LQKENI. CDR3 size: 11 residues. Trimming took off 4 bases at V and 11 bases at J, with 9 bases between the two ends. As DNA, the CDR3 is TGTGCCAGCTCACAGGGTGGTGCCCAGCATTTT. Protein product: CASSQGGAQHF.

This chain uses TRBV6-6 with TRBJ2-3, with 13 bases lining up with TRBD2. Germline assignment: CDR1 MNHNY and CDR2 SVGAGI (reference sequence). This CDR3 is built from 16 residues. The V and J ends lost 7 bases and 2 bases, in that order; junction bases with no gene match: 6. CDR3: CASTRTSGGYTDTQYF. CDR3 DNA sequence: TGTGCCAGCACCCGGACTAGCGGGGGATACACAGATACGCAGTATTTT.

The rearrangement links TRBV10-3 to TRBJ1-1; the D gene is possibly TRBD1 (5 bases). The V end lost 0 bases, the J end lost 5 bases, and 7 bases lay between the germline ends. CDR3 length: 13 residues. Germline V gives CDR1 ENHRY, CDR2 SYGVKD. In DNA, the CDR3 is TGTGCCATCAGTGAGTCCGCAGGGACTGAAGCTTTCTTT. As protein: CAISESAGTEAFF.

The chain recombines TRBV2 with TRBJ2-5, with 13 bases fitting TRBD2. CDR3 size: 17 residues. The germline CDR1 and CDR2 sequences are SNHLY and FYNNEI. J lost 1 base, V lost 2 bases, and 4 bases had no gene match. In nucleotides, the CDR3 is TGTGCCAGCAGTGAACGGACTAGCGGGGGACCCCAAGAGACCCAGTACTTC. It yields the protein CASSERTSGGPQETQYF.

The gene calls are TRBV19 and TRBJ1-5; D gene unclear. Per the germline V gene, CDR1 is LNHDA and CDR2 is SQIVND (reference sequence). The V and J ends lost 7 bases and 2 bases respectively, with 6 bases between them. CDR3 length: 12 residues. CDR3 sequence: CASTLGNQPQHF. For the CDR3, the DNA is TGTGCCAGTACACTGGGCAATCAGCCCCAGCATTTT.

This clone was counted a single time. J is TRBJ1-5 and V is TRBV7-8; D not certain. V was shortened by 1 base and J by 4 bases, with 5 bases between the two germline ends. The CDR3 has 13 amino acids. Looked up from germline, CDR1 is SGHVS and CDR2 is FQNEAQ. CDR3 DNA: TGTGCCAGCAGCTTAGGTAAAAATCAGCCCCAGCATTTT. Translated, it gives CASSLGKNQPQHF.

V usage is TRBV28 and J usage is TRBJ1-2; TRBD1 is a possible D gene (5 bases). The CDR3 extends over 15 amino acids. Deletions cut 3 bases from V and 4 bases from J, with 15 bases between. The germline gives CDR1 MDHEN, CDR2 SYDVKM. The CDR3 is CASSLVRGGGYGYTF. CDR3 coding DNA: TGTGCCAGCAGTTTGGTTAGGGGCGGTGGCTATGGCTACACCTTC.

V is TRBV5-1 and J is TRBJ2-7, with 14 positions matching TRBD2. This CDR3 contains 20 residues. The junction had 12 bases not matched to a gene; V was cut back by 0 bases and J by 1 base. Germline assignment: CDR1 SGHRS and CDR2 YFSETQ. CDR3 loop: CASSLAPSTSGRAKSYEQYF. CDR3 sequence (DNA): TGCGCCAGCAGCTTGGCGCCATCGACTAGCGGGAGGGCCAAGTCCTACGAGCAGTACTTC.

This chain connects TRBV28 to TRBJ1-2, with a weak D call TRBD1 (5 bases). CDR3 length: 15 residues. Trimming cost V 4 bases and J 2 bases, with 14 bases left between them. CDR1 is MDHEN and CDR2 is SYDVKM in the germline V gene. CDR3 in DNA: TGTGCCAGCAGTTCCCAAGGGACGGAGAACTATGGCTACACCTTC. Translating gives CASSSQGTENYGYTF.

The V and J genes are TRBV4-2 and TRBJ2-1, with D hard to call. There are 12 residues in the CDR3. Per the germline V gene, CDR1 is LGHNA and CDR2 is YNFKEQ. Trimming left V 1 base short and J 10 bases short, with 8 bases between. CDR3 protein: CASSQVLSEQFF. CDR3 nucleotides: TGTGCCAGCAGCCAAGTACTTAGCGAGCAGTTCTTC.

The V call is TRBV5-1, the J call TRBJ1-1, with TRBD1 identical over 9 bases. The V and J ends lost 1 base and 0 bases, in that order; junction bases with no gene match: 1. CDR3 length: 15 amino acids. Germline V gene sequence: CDR1 SGHRS, CDR2 YFSETQ. CDR3 DNA sequence: TGCGCCAGCAGCTTGACAGGGGGCATGAACACTGAAGCTTTCTTT. Translating gives CASSLTGGMNTEAFF.

This chain links TRBV19 with TRBJ2-1; D not certain. The CDR3 has 15 residues. Germline V gene data show CDR1 as LNHDA and CDR2 as SQIVND (reference sequence). V was clipped by 3 bases and J by 5 bases, with 14 bases between them. The CDR3 here is CASSIEVSSNNEQFF. Here the CDR3 DNA reads TGTGCCAGTAGTATCGAGGTCTCCTCAAACAATGAGCAGTTCTTC.

Only one count was recorded for this clone. This chain joins TRBV9 and TRBJ1-3; no clear D. V was pared by 6 bases and J by 0 bases, with 16 bases between. The CDR3 is 16 residues long. CDR1 and CDR2 (germline): SGDLS, YYNGEE. The CDR3 DNA reads TGTGCCAGCACCCCAGGAGACGTATACTCTGGAAACACCATATATTTT. Amino acids: CASTPGDVYSGNTIYF.

The V gene is TRBV7-2, the J gene TRBJ1-5; 9 positions match TRBD1. V lost 5 bases and J lost 3; bases outside the gene matches: 5. CDR1 SGHTA and CDR2 FQGNSA come from the germline V gene. The length of the CDR3 is 15 residues. CDR3 nucleotide sequence: TGTGCCAGCAGCCCTAGGACAGGGGCCAATCAGCCCCAGCATTTT. It yields the protein CASSPRTGANQPQHF.

V gene TRBV5-6 combines with J gene TRBJ2-7, with a weak D call TRBD1 (6 bases). Trimming took 0 bases from V and 4 from J, leaving 17 bases between them. The CDR3 contains 16 residues. Germline CDR1 and CDR2: SGHDT and YYEEEE. CDR3 region: CASSLGSGAAGYEQYF. DNA for the CDR3: TGTGCCAGCAGCTTGGGGTCAGGGGCCGCTGGGTACGAGCAGTACTTC.

The rearrangement links TRBV18 to TRBJ2-7; D not certain. The CDR3 has 13 residues. CDR1 is KGHSH and CDR2 is LQKENI in the germline V gene. V dropped 6 bases and J dropped 2 bases, with 11 bases sitting between them. CDR3 DNA sequence: TGTGCCAGCTCCGCCGCTGGTGCCTACGAGCAGTACTTC. This codes for CASSAAGAYEQYF.

The CDR3 DNA reads as TGTGCCAGCAGGAGCGGTCTCGCCATTTGGGCTGAAGCTTTCTTT. It yields the protein CASRSGLAIWAEAFF. The chain is built from TRBV25-1 and TRBJ1-1; D is uncertain. Germline CDR1 reads MGHDK; CDR2 reads SYGVNS. This CDR3 comprises 15 residues. V was shortened by 6 bases and J by 6 bases, with 20 bases between the two germline ends. Combining the CDR3 with reference TRBV25-1 and TRBJ1-1 gives the whole variable domain EADIYQTPRYLVIGTGKKITLECSQTMGHDKMYWYQQDPGMELHLIHYSYGVNSTEKGDLSSESTVSRIRTEHFPLTLESARPSHTSQYLCASRSGLAIWAEAFFGQGTRLTVV.

V and J are TRBV2 and TRBJ1-1; no definite D call. The germline V gene has CDR1 SNHLY and CDR2 FYNNEI. This CDR3 region has 14 residues. V shed 2 bases and J shed 3 bases, with 10 bases lying between them. CDR3 coding DNA: TGTGCCAGCAGTGAATCGTGGCAGCACACTGAAGCTTTCTTT. Its translation: CASSESWQHTEAFF.

This clone has just one count. The rearrangement uses TRBV7-9 and TRBJ1-6; D might be TRBD1 (5 bases). CDR1 is SEHNR and CDR2 is FQNEAQ in the germline V gene (reference sequence). Trimming left V 4 bases short and J 6 bases short, with 16 bases between. This CDR3 contains 16 residues. The CDR3 here is CASSSDISGLNSPLHF. Here the CDR3 DNA reads TGTGCCAGCAGCTCTGACATTTCAGGGCTTAATTCACCCCTCCACTTT.

The chain joins TRBV19 to TRBJ2-3, with 10 bases identical to TRBD1. The CDR3 has 17 residues. Germline V CDR1 and CDR2: LNHDA, SQIVND (reference sequence). J was trimmed by 4 bases and V by 6 bases; bases with no gene match: 13. CDR3 amino acids: CASRIPPGQGKADTQYF. CDR3 bases: TGTGCCAGTAGGATACCTCCGGGACAGGGGAAGGCAGATACGCAGTATTTT.

V and J are TRBV28 and TRBJ2-7; a possible D gene is TRBD2 (6 bases). The CDR3 extends over 13 amino acids. Germline CDR1 and CDR2: MDHEN and SYDVKM. Trimming left V 3 bases short and J 5 bases short, with 11 bases between. The DNA for the CDR3 is TGTGCCAGCAGTTTTTGGGAGGTTGACGAGCAGTACTTC. Translation: CASSFWEVDEQYF.